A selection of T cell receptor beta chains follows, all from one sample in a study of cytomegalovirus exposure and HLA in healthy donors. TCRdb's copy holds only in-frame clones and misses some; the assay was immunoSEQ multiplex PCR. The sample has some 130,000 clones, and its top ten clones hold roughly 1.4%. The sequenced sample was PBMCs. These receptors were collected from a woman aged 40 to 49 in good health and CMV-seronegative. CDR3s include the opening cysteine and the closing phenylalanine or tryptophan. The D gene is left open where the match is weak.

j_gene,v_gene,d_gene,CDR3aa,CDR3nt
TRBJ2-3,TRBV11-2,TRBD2,CASSKGTSGGYNTQYF,TGTGCCAGCAGCAAAGGGACTAGCGGGGGGTACAATACGCAGTATTTT
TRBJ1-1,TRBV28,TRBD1,CASSATGLTEAFF,TGTGCCAGCAGCGCGACAGGGCTCACTGAAGCTTTCTTT
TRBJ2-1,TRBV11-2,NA,CASSLAATSYGGNEQFF,TGTGCCAGCAGCTTAGCTGCTACGAGCTACGGCGGCAATGAGCAGTTCTTC
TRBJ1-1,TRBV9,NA,CASSVAGVPGTEAFF,TGTGCCAGCAGCGTAGCAGGGGTTCCGGGCACTGAAGCTTTCTTT
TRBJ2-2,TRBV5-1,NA,CASGTGSALATGELFF,TGCGCCAGCGGCACAGGGAGTGCTTTGGCCACCGGGGAGCTGTTTTTT
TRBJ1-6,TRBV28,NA,CASMDSSSYNSPLHF,TGTGCCAGCATGGACTCGAGCTCCTATAATTCACCCCTCCACTTT
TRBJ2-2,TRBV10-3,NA,CAISDSGGNGELFF,TGTGCCATCAGTGATAGTGGGGGGAACGGGGAGCTGTTTTTT
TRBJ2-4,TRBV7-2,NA,CASSLAQGRHIQYF,TGTGCCAGCAGCTTAGCGCAAGGGAGGCACATTCAGTACTTC
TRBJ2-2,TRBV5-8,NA,CASSPLVTGELFF,TGTGCCAGCAGCCCACTAGTTACCGGGGAGCTGTTTTTT
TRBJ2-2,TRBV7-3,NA,CASGTGNTGELFF,TGTGCCAGTGGTACAGGGAACACCGGGGAGCTGTTTTTT
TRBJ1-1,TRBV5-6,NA,CASTVGGGEAFF,TGTGCCAGCACCGTGGGGGGTGGGGAAGCTTTCTTT
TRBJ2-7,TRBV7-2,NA,CASSFRINYYEQYF,TGTGCCAGCAGCTTTCGAATCAACTACTACGAGCAGTACTTC
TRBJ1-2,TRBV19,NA,CASSTWEARGYTF,TGTGCCAGTAGTACCTGGGAGGCTCGGGGCTACACCTTC
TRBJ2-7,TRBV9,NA,CASSVGGSYEQYF,TGTGCCAGCAGCGTAGGAGGCTCCTACGAGCAGTACTTC
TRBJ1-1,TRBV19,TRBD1,CASSITGDGTEAFF,TGTGCCAGTAGTATAACAGGGGATGGCACTGAAGCTTTCTTT
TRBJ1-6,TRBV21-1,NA,CLKREKGGQLPSPLHF,TGTCTCAAAAGGGAGAAAGGGGGCCAGCTACCTTCACCCCTCCACTTT
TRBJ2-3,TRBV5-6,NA,CASSLGSGDTQYF,TGTGCCAGCAGCTTAGGGAGTGGAGATACGCAGTATTTT
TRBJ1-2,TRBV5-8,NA,CASSLRGQGNYGYTF,TGTGCCAGCAGCTTAAGGGGCCAGGGGAACTATGGCTACACCTTC
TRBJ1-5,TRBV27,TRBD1,CASSFRWDRGEYSNQPQHF,TGTGCCAGCAGTTTTAGGTGGGACAGGGGCGAATATAGCAATCAGCCCCAGCATTTT
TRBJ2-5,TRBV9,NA,CASSVGIAEETQYF,TGTGCCAGCAGCGTAGGAATTGCAGAAGAGACCCAGTACTTC
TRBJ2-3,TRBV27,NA,CASSQGFTDTQYF,TGTGCCAGCAGTCAGGGCTTCACAGATACGCAGTATTTT
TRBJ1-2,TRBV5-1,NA,CASSLDSNFNYGYTF,TGCGCCAGCAGCTTGGATAGCAATTTTAACTATGGCTACACCTTC
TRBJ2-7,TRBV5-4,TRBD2,CASSIGLAGGSSYEQYF,TGTGCCAGCAGCATAGGACTAGCGGGGGGGTCCTCCTACGAGCAGTACTTC
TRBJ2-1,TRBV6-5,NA,CASRGSSYNEQFF,TGTGCCAGTAGAGGGAGCTCCTACAATGAGCAGTTCTTC
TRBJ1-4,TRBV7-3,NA,CASSLTRQVNNEKLFF,TGTGCCAGCAGCTTGACTCGACAGGTTAATAATGAAAAACTGTTTTTT
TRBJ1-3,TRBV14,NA,CASSQGSFGNTIYF,TGTGCCAGCAGCCAGGGGAGCTTTGGAAACACCATATATTTT
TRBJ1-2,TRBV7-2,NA,CASSPWTVYGYTF,TGTGCCAGCAGCCCGTGGACTGTGTATGGCTACACCTTC
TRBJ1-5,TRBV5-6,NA,CASSLSGFGPQHF,TGTGCCAGCAGCTTGAGCGGGTTCGGGCCCCAGCATTTT
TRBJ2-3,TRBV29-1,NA,CSVGGGEGPLRDTQYF,TGCAGCGTTGGGGGCGGGGAAGGGCCTCTCCGAGATACGCAGTATTTT
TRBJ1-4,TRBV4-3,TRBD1,CASSQEPGGTAISTNEKLFF,TGCGCCAGCAGCCAGGAACCCGGCGGGACAGCGATCTCAACTAATGAAAAACTGTTTTTT
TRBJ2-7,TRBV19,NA,CASSDRGNTGNEQYF,TGTGCCAGTAGCGATAGGGGGAATACAGGGAACGAGCAGTACTTC
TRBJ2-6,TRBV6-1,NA,CASKGSDSGANVLTF,TGTGCCAGCAAGGGGTCTGACTCTGGGGCCAACGTCCTGACTTTC
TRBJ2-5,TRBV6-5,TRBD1,CASRRQGTETQYF,TGTGCCAGCAGGAGACAGGGAACAGAGACCCAGTACTTC
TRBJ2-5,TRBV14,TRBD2,CASSRMGLAGGETQYF,TGTGCCAGCAGCCGAATGGGACTAGCGGGGGGAGAGACCCAGTACTTC